The T cell receptor (beta chain) under discussion was sequenced for a study of cytomegalovirus exposure and HLA in healthy donors. This clone was observed a handful of times. Germline V gene lookup returns CDR1 SEHNR and CDR2 FQNEAQ (reference sequence). The CDR3 sequence is 12 residues long. The ends were cut back, 5 bases at V and 3 bases at J, with 8 bases in the middle. Vbeta (60) and Jbeta (13) primers were used in the PCR. Libraries were prepared by immunoSEQ multiplex PCR; TCRdb keeps only in-frame clonotypes and omits some of them. The sample has 150,000 to 200,000 clones; about 9.4% are singletons.

The sequenced sample consisted of PBMCs. The rearrangement links TRBV7-9 to TRBJ2-7; D perhaps matches TRBD1 (6 bases). The TCR comes from a woman aged 30 to 39 in good health and CMV-seropositive. DNA for the CDR3: TGTGCCAGCAGCAAACAGGGCTACGAGCAGTACTTC. Protein: CASSKQGYEQYF. Full variable domain (rest looked up from reference TRBV7-9 and TRBJ2-7): DTGVSQNPRHKITKRGQNVTFRCDPISEHNRLYWYRQTLGQGPEFLTYFQNEAQLEKSRLLSDRFSAERPKGSFSTLEIQRTEQGDSAMYLCASSKQGYEQYFGPGTRLTVT.